This T cell receptor (beta chain) is drawn from a study of T-cell memory formation after mild COVID-19. Study information: Each donor largely had its own TCR clusters.

Study-level results: Day 15 to 85 contracting clones showed balanced CD4/CD8; later expanders leaned CD4+. Contracting CD8+ clones were enriched in EMRA, CD4+ mainly in CM and EM.

5'RACE with constant-segment primers yielded barcoded, UMI-tagged TCR alpha and TCR beta cDNA libraries. Each CDR3 protein is one row after TCRdb ran MiXCR on the 5' RACE reads. The sample records about 160,000 distinct CDR3 sequences, roughly a third being singletons. The V and J ends lost 6 bases and 4 bases, in that order; junction bases with no gene match: 10. CDR3 length: 16 amino acids. Germline assignment: CDR1 SGHRS and CDR2 YFSETQ. This clonotype was observed at least ten times. Its antigen is not identified. Specimen: PBMCs or a T cell subset sorted from them (not recorded which). The V gene is TRBV5-1, the J gene TRBJ2-1; 10 nucleotides match TRBD1. This TCR was sampled from an adult woman who had mild COVID-19 (a few samples of this study predate the infection). Cell type and time point are not known. The CDR3 spells CASTGQGVIGYNEQFF. The CDR3 DNA follows: TGCGCCAGCACCGGACAGGGGGTTATAGGATACAATGAGCAGTTCTTC.